This T cell receptor beta chain stems from a study of technical replicates of blood from several donors. Using immunoSEQ multiplex PCR, the repertoire was profiled, and TCRdb retains in-frame clones only, with some absent. In the table there are under 95,000 clones, around 92% of which are singletons. The CDR3 contains 18 residues. The V end was cut by 5 bases, the J end by 1 base, with 24 bases between. In germline, CDR1 is SEHNR, CDR2 FQNEAQ (reference sequence). This clonotype originated in a human donor in good health. Some clones in this sample may be carry-over from other donors' samples. V gene TRBV7-9 combines with J gene TRBJ2-7, with a possible D match to TRBD1 (6 bases). Sequencing was done on a sample of T cells isolated from PBMCs. This CDR3 is CASSVSGTLVFASYEQYF. The CDR3 DNA reads as TGTGCCAGCAGCGTCTCCGGGACATTGGTTTTCGCATCCTACGAGCAGTACTTC.